This T cell receptor (beta chain) was identified during a study of T-cell memory formation after mild COVID-19. Study-level points and caveats: Prior to infection, memory already included some responding clones, suggesting cross-reactive memory joined. Researchers report contracting CD4+ clones mostly in CM and EM, with CD8+ clones in EMRA. In second-wave clones peaking day 37, SARS-CoV-2 specificity remained unconfirmed.

5'RACE, which relied on constant-segment primers, yielded TCR alpha and TCR beta cDNA libraries carrying sample barcodes and UMIs. TCRdb re-called the 5' RACE reads with MiXCR, one entry per CDR3 protein. The data contain around 200,000 distinct CDR3 sequences, around 26% of them singletons. Comment on this clonotype: Its antigen is undetermined.

The receptor comes from an adult woman who had mild COVID-19 (a few samples of this study predate the infection). Cell type and time point are not known. The sequenced sample consisted of PBMCs or a T cell subset sorted from them (not recorded which).

CDR3 protein: CSARTVPGQGSNQPQHF. CDR3 DNA sequence: TGCAGTGCTAGGACTGTACCGGGACAGGGTAGCAATCAGCCCCAGCATTTT. V and J are TRBV20-1 and TRBJ1-5; 9 bases are a match to TRBD1. From germline, CDR1 is DFQATT and CDR2 SNEGSKA (reference sequence). The CDR3 covers 17 residues. With V trimmed by 3 bases and J by 0 bases, 9 bases remained unmatched.